This T cell receptor beta chain was recovered during a study of blood T cell repertoires in COVID-19. This CDR3 contains 15 residues. The germline V gene has CDR1 MGHDK and CDR2 SYGVNS. Trimming left V 0 bases short and J 6 bases short, with 14 bases between. Clones were sequenced by immunoSEQ multiplex PCR, and TCRdb holds only the in-frame ones, with some missing. This table has around 94,000 clones, about 91% appearing once. The receptor was derived from a man between 18 and 29 years old with acute or convalescent COVID-19. The specimen sequenced was peripheral blood. V and J are TRBV25-1 and TRBJ1-1, with a tentative D call TRBD1 (5 bases). CDR3 amino acids: CASSEYGQGSAEAFF. Written as DNA, the CDR3 is TGTGCCAGCAGTGAATATGGCCAGGGATCCGCTGAAGCTTTCTTT.